The 8 T cell receptor beta chains listed next were all sequenced from one sample in a study of cytomegalovirus exposure and HLA in healthy donors. With 60 Vbeta and 13 Jbeta primers, the PCR was carried out. Only in-frame clones appear in the TCRdb table, and some are missing; sequencing was by immunoSEQ multiplex PCR. This sample carries around 270,000 clones, about 80% of them seen once, and the ten largest clones take roughly 0.3%. The specimen sequenced was PBMCs. Receptors originate from a girl aged 2 to 9 in good health and CMV-seronegative.

The J gene is TRBJ1-1, the V gene TRBV7-9, with no clear D. The CDR3 runs 14 residues. V was cut by 3 bases and J by 5 bases, with 13 bases left in between. CDR1 is SEHNR, CDR2 FQNEAQ, per germline (reference sequence). The CDR3 nucleotides read TGTGCCAGCAGCTTCCCGGGTCTTCGTACTGAAGCTTTCTTT. Its protein product is CASSFPGLRTEAFF.

The rearrangement joins TRBV14 to TRBJ2-1, with 13 bases aligning to TRBD2. The CDR3 consists of 16 residues. Germline CDR1 SGHDN, CDR2 FVKESK. The trim removed 0 bases at V and 8 bases at J, leaving 4 bases unmatched. CDR3: CASSQDWTSGSYEQFF. For the CDR3, the DNA is TGTGCCAGCAGCCAAGATTGGACTAGCGGGAGCTATGAGCAGTTCTTC.

This chain uses TRBV5-6 with TRBJ2-7; no firm D call. The CDR3 runs 13 residues. Germline lookup yields CDR1 SGHDT and CDR2 YYEEEE. The V and J ends lost 0 bases and 3 bases respectively, with 7 bases between them. The CDR3 bases are TGTGCCAGCAGCTTGGGACAATACTACGAGCAGTACTTC. Translating gives CASSLGQYYEQYF.

There are a few counts of this clone. The chain joins TRBV30 to TRBJ2-7; TRBD2 agrees at 9 bases. The CDR3 length is 16 residues. With V trimmed by 3 bases and J by 4 bases, 13 bases remained unmatched. Germline V CDR1 and CDR2: GTSNPN, SVGIG (reference sequence). The CDR3 DNA is TGTGCCTGGAGCGTAGCGGGAGCTTTGTCCTTGTACGAGCAGTACTTC. Its protein is CAWSVAGALSLYEQYF.

V is TRBV30 and J is TRBJ2-7; D perhaps matches TRBD2 (6 bases). The germline V gene has CDR1 GTSNPN and CDR2 SVGIG (reference sequence). The CDR3 covers 16 residues. V was clipped by 1 base and J by 0 bases, with 16 bases between them. The CDR3 nucleotides read TGTGCCTGGAGTGGTTTTCGGGGGTCCCTCTCCTACGAGCAGTACTTC. Translated, it gives CAWSGFRGSLSYEQYF.

This chain uses TRBV29-1 with TRBJ2-7, with 9 bases identical to TRBD2. V gave up 4 bases and J gave up 4 bases; unmatched junction bases: 5. The CDR3 extends over 13 amino acids. From germline, CDR1 is SQVTM and CDR2 ANQGSEA. Here the CDR3 reads CSVVSGRGYEQYF. The DNA of the CDR3 is TGCAGCGTTGTTAGCGGGAGAGGGTACGAGCAGTACTTC.

This clone showed up just a few times. The V and J genes are TRBV28 and TRBJ2-7, with D perhaps matching TRBD2 (5 bases). Germline-derived CDR1 and CDR2 are MDHEN and SYDVKM. The germline V and J ends were trimmed by 7 bases and 7 bases, with 14 bases remaining between them. There are 12 residues in the CDR3. The CDR3, as DNA: TGTGCCAGCACCTATTATTCGGGGGAGCAGTACTTC. Amino acids: CASTYYSGEQYF.

The chain is built from TRBV30 and TRBJ2-2; 9 bases align to TRBD1. This CDR3 has 15 amino acids. CDR1 is GTSNPN, CDR2 SVGIG, per germline (reference sequence). The ends lost 7 bases at V and 5 bases at J; junction bases unmatched: 11. The CDR3 nucleotides are TGTGCCTCCACAGGAGACAGGGGGGATACCGGGGAGCTGTTTTTT. It specifies CASTGDRGDTGELFF.